The 8 T cell receptor beta chains given below trace back to one sample, sequenced in a study of blood T cell repertoires in COVID-19. The method was immunoSEQ multiplex PCR; TCRdb's version includes in-frame clones alone and lacks a portion of them. The sample yields under 200,000 clones, 65% to 85% seen once. The sample was peripheral blood. These receptor sequences come from a woman of 80 years or more with active or convalescent COVID-19.

V is TRBV18 and J is TRBJ1-1; TRBD1 is a possible D gene (5 bases). This CDR3 contains 16 residues. The ends were cut back, 1 base at V and 1 base at J, with 13 bases in the middle. Germline loops: CDR1 KGHSH, CDR2 LQKENI. CDR3 in DNA: TGTGCCAGCTCACCACAGTGGGCAGGGCCGAACACTGAAGCTTTCTTT. It specifies CASSPQWAGPNTEAFF.

This clone was seen more than once but under ten times. This chain uses TRBV18 with TRBJ1-1; 8 nucleotides line up with TRBD1. Germline V gives CDR1 KGHSH, CDR2 LQKENI. CDR3 length equals 14 residues. V was pared by 0 bases and J by 10 bases, with 7 bases of the junction left unmatched. The CDR3 sequence is CASSPPTQGVIAFF. DNA for the CDR3: TGTGCCAGCTCACCACCCACACAGGGGGTTATAGCTTTCTTT.

The chain combines TRBV11-2 with TRBJ1-3; D uncertain. The CDR3 is made up of 14 amino acids. Germline V gene lookup returns CDR1 SGHAT and CDR2 FQNNGV. V was clipped by 6 bases and J by 0 bases, with 9 bases between them. CDR3 sequence reads: CASRVSISGNTIYF. CDR3 sequence (DNA): TGTGCCAGCAGGGTGAGCATCTCTGGAAACACCATATATTTT.

This clone was seen once. The chain uses TRBV7-3 and TRBJ2-1; perhaps TRBD2 as D (5 bases). The ends were cut back, 2 bases at V and 2 bases at J, with 10 bases in the middle. The CDR3 sequence is 15 residues long. Germline lookup yields CDR1 SGHTA and CDR2 FQGTGA. The CDR3 loop reads CASSLGSAAYNEQFF. CDR3 DNA: TGTGCCAGCAGCTTAGGGAGCGCTGCCTACAATGAGCAGTTCTTC.

V and J are TRBV5-4 and TRBJ1-5; maybe TRBD1 (6 bases). CDR3 length equals 16 residues. V lost 1 base and J lost 4, with 15 bases in between. Germline-derived CDR1 and CDR2 are SGHNT and YYREEE (reference sequence). CDR3 coding DNA: TGTGCCAGCAGCTTGACAGGGAGCTCTGAGAATCAGCCCCAGCATTTT. Encoded protein: CASSLTGSSENQPQHF.

Written as DNA, the CDR3 is TGCGCCAGCAGTCTTCCAGGGATCACAGATACGCAGTATTTT. It codes for CASSLPGITDTQYF. This chain links TRBV5-1 with TRBJ2-3; tentative D call: TRBD1 (5 bases). Germline values: CDR1 SGHRS, CDR2 YFSETQ. The CDR3 runs to 14 residues. V lost 5 bases and J lost 2, with 12 bases in between.

The chain recombines TRBV6-1 with TRBJ1-6, with D maybe TRBD1 (6 bases). V was pared by 2 bases and J by 8 bases, with 19 bases between. In germline, CDR1 is MNHNS, CDR2 SASEGT. This CDR3 has 17 residues. CDR3 region: CASSEIPAGGTDSPLHF. In DNA form, the CDR3 reads TGTGCCAGCAGTGAAATCCCGGCGGGGGGCACGGATTCACCCCTCCACTTT.

The chain employs TRBV6-2 or TRBV6-3 and TRBJ2-7; maybe TRBD1 (6 bases). This CDR3 is built from 14 residues. V was trimmed by 8 bases and J by 5 bases, leaving 19 bases between them. The germline CDR1 and CDR2 sequences are MNHEY and SVGEGT. CDR3: CASRQLQGNNEQYF. CDR3 coding DNA: TGTGCCAGCCGCCAATTACAGGGTAACAACGAGCAGTACTTC.